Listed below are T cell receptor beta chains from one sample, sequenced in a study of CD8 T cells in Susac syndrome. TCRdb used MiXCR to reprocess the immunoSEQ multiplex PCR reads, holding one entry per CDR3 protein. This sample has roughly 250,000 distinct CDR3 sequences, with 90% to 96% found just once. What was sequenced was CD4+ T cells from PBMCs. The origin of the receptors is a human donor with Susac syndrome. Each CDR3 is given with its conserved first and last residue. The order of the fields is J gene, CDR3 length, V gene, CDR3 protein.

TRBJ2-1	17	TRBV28	CASSSNNQAGTYNEQFF
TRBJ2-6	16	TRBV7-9	CASSPKGDSGANVLTF
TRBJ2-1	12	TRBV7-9	CASSLEVSRQFF
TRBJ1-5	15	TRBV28	CASSLLAREGQPQHF
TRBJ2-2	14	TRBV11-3	CASSLGGRTGELFF
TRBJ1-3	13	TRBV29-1	CSVATGGGNTIYF
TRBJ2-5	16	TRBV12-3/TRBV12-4	CASSLAGGADQETQYF
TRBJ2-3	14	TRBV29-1	CIVPGPGTTDTQYF
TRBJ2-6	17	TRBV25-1	CASRETGGSSGANVLTF
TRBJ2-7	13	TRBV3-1	CASSRKERNEQYF
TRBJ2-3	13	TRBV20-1	CSASATRTDTQYF
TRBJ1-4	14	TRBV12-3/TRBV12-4	CASLFGGPRGKLFF
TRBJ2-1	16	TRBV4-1	CASSQDQVSSYNEQFF
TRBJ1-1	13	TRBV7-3	CASSKTWNTEAFF
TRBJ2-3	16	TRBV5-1	CASSLASAGGTDTQYF
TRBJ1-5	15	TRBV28	CASSLGGGPLEPQHF
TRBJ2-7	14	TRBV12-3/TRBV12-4	CASSVLAGAYEQYF
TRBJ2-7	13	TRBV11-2	CASSMDTQYEQYF
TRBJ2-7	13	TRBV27	CASSYGLSYEQYF
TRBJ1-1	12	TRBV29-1	CSWGGNRAEAFF
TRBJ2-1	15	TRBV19	CASSDGRAPYNEQFF
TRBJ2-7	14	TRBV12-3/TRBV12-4	CASRSDIRGYEQYF
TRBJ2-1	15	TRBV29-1	CSGHRGTGGANQQFF
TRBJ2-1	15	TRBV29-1	CSVEEGPLGLSEQFF
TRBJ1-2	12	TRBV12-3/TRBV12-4	CASSPGTGGYTF
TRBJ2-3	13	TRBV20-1	CSALRGGGDTQYF
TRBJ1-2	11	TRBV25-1	CASSVGGGYTF
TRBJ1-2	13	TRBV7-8	CASSLVEAYGYTF
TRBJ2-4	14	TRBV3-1	CASSQRGSKNIQYF
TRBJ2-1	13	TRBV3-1	CASSLRGSNEQFF
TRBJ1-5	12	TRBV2	CASTWSNQPQHF
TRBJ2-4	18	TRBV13	CASSSSRGDFIAKNIQYF
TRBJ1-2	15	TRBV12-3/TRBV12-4	CASSPWGGWRYGYTF
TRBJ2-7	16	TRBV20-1	CSASFGSGSKRLEQYF
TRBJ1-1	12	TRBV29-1	CSVIWQGVGAFF
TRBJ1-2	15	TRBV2	CASSPTPDGSYGYTF
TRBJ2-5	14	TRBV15	CATSTNRGRETQYF
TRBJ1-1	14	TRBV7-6	CASSVSWENTEAFF
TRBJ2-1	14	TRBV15	CATSSGSSTDEQFF
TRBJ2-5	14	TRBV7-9	CASSLAPARETQYF
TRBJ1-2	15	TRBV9	CASSVAFSRDYGYTF
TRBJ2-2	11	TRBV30	CAWSSLGPLFF
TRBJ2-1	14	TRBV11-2	CASSRGLLLDEQFF
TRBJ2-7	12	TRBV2	CASDGGAYEQYF
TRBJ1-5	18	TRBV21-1	CASAGPGHMNNHNQPQHF
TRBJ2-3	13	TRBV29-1	CSVARTPDDTQYF
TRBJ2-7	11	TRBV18	CASSPSQEQYF